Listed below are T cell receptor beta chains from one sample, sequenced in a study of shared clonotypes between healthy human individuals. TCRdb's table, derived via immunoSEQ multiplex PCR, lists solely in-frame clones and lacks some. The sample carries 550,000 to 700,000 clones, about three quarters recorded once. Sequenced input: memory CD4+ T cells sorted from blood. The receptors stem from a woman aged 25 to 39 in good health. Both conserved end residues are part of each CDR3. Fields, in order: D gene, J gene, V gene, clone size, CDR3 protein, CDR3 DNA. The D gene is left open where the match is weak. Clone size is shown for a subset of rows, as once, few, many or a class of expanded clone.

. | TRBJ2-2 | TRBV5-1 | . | CASSLALNTGELFF | TGCGCCAGCAGCTTGGCGCTGAACACCGGGGAGCTGTTTTTT
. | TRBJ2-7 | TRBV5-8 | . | CASSLGFSTVTYEQYF | TGTGCCAGCAGCTTGGGGTTTTCGACAGTTACCTACGAGCAGTACTTC
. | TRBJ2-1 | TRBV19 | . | CASSAIPKDYNEQFF | TGTGCCAGTAGCGCGATACCAAAGGATTACAATGAGCAGTTCTTC
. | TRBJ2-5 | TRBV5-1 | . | CASSLLLDRVETQYF | TGCGCCAGCAGCTTGTTGTTGGATAGGGTAGAGACCCAGTACTTC
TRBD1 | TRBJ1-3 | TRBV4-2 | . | CASSQQQGPGNTIYF | TGTGCCAGCAGCCAACAACAGGGGCCTGGAAACACCATATATTTT
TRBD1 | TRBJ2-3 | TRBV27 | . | CASSQQTGADTQYF | TGTGCCAGCAGCCAACAGACAGGGGCAGATACGCAGTATTTT
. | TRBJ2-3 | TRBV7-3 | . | CASSLRSGRGGDTQYF | TGTGCCAGCAGCTTAAGATCGGGCAGGGGCGGAGATACGCAGTATTTT
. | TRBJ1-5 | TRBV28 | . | CASSLSSLNQPQHF | TGTGCCAGCAGTTTAAGCAGTCTAAATCAGCCCCAGCATTTT
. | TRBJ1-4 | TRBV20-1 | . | CSARSYEKLFF | TGCAGTGCTAGATCCTACGAAAAACTGTTTTTT
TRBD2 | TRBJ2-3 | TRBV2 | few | CASSPLTSGIDTQYF | TGTGCCAGCAGCCCCCTAACTAGCGGTATAGATACGCAGTATTTT
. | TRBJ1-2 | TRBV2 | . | CASSEGPSAGYTF | TGTGCCAGCAGTGAGGGACCCTCTGCGGGCTACACCTTC
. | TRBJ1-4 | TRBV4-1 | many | CASYSRVYEKLFF | TGCGCCAGCTACAGCAGGGTCTATGAAAAACTGTTTTTT
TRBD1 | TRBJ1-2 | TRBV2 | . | CASSRQGRGGYTF | TGTGCCAGCAGTAGACAGGGACGGGGTGGCTACACCTTC
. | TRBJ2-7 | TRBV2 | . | CASRSGQMIADEQYF | TGTGCCAGCAGATCAGGACAGATGATTGCCGACGAGCAGTACTTC
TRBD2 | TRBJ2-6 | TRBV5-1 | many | CASSSLAGDSPGNVLTF | TGCGCCAGCAGCTCACTAGCGGGAGATTCACCCGGCAACGTCCTGACTTTC
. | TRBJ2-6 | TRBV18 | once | CASSPPSGDGANVLTF | TGTGCCAGCTCACCACCCTCCGGGGACGGGGCCAACGTCCTGACTTTC
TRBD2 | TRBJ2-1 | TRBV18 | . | CASSKTSGRAGAYNEQFF | TGTGCCAGCTCCAAGACTAGCGGGAGGGCCGGGGCCTACAATGAGCAGTTCTTC
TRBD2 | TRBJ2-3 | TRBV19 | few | CASSIPEGGRRDTQYF | TGTGCCAGTAGTATCCCCGAGGGCGGGAGAAGAGATACGCAGTATTTT
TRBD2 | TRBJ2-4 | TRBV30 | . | CAFREGAKNIQYF | TGTGCCTTTAGGGAGGGGGCCAAAAACATTCAGTACTTC
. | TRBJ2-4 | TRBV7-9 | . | CASSSGDTRAKNIQYF | TGTGCCAGCTCTTCGGGGGACACAAGAGCCAAAAACATTCAGTACTTC
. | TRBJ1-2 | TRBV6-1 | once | CASRSTGANYGYTF | TGTGCCAGCAGAAGCACAGGAGCTAACTATGGCTACACCTTC
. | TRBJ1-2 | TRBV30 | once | CAWSVPGYGYTF | TGTGCCTGGAGTGTACCGGGGTACGGCTACACCTTC
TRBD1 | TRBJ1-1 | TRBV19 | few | CASKSGTGGFYTEAFF | TGTGCCAGTAAAAGCGGGACAGGGGGTTTTTACACTGAAGCTTTCTTT
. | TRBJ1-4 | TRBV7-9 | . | CASSLGAGNEKLFF | TGTGCCAGCAGCTTGGGGGCCGGGAATGAAAAACTGTTTTTT
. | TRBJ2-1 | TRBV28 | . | CASSSRDMVNQREFF | TGTGCCAGCAGCAGCCGGGACATGGTCAATCAGAGGGAGTTCTTC
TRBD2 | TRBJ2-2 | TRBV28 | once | CASSRGLAVFGELFF | TGTGCCAGCAGTAGGGGACTAGCGGTGTTCGGGGAGCTGTTTTTT
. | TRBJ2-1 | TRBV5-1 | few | CASSLDRISYNEQFF | TGCGCCAGCAGCCTAGACAGGATCTCCTACAATGAGCAGTTCTTC
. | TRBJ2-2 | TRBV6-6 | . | CASHQQGRTGELFF | TGTGCCAGCCATCAACAGGGCCGGACCGGGGAGCTGTTTTTT
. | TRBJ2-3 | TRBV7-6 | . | CASTEALPRLGTDTQYF | TGTGCCAGCACGGAGGCCCTCCCGCGTTTGGGCACAGATACGCAGTATTTT
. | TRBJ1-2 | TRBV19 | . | CASSINSGAYGYTF | TGTGCCAGTAGTATCAATTCAGGAGCCTATGGCTACACCTTC
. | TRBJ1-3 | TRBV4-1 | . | CASSPRISVLSSGNTIYF | TGCGCCAGCAGCCCCAGGATTTCGGTACTTAGCTCTGGAAACACCATATATTTT
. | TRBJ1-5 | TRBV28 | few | CASSPGSNQPQHF | TGTGCCAGCAGTCCAGGTAGCAATCAGCCCCAGCATTTT
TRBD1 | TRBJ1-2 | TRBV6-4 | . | CASSDTGQGAHYGYTF | TGTGCCAGCAGTGACACCGGACAGGGGGCACACTATGGCTACACCTTC
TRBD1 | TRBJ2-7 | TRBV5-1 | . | CASSPGTGANYEQYF | TGCGCCAGCAGCCCCGGGACAGGGGCAAACTACGAGCAGTACTTC
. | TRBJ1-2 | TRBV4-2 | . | CASSQSRQVNYGYTF | TGTGCCAGCAGCCAATCAAGACAGGTCAACTATGGCTACACCTTC
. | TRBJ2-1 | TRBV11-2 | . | CASSLQGMASSGAYNEQFF | TGTGCCAGCAGCTTACAGGGGATGGCTTCCAGCGGGGCCTACAATGAGCAGTTCTTC
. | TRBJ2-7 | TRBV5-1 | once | CASSPGSHYEQYF | TGCGCCAGCAGCCCCGGGTCGCATTACGAGCAGTACTTC
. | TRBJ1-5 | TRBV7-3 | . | CASSLQTGGNQPQHF | TGTGCCAGCAGCTTACAGACGGGCGGCAATCAGCCCCAGCATTTT
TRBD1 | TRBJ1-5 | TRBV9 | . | CASSASTGWNQPQHF | TGTGCCAGCAGCGCTTCGACAGGGTGGAATCAGCCCCAGCATTTT
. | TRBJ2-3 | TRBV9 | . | CASSVGLDTQYF | TGTGCCAGCAGCGTAGGCCTAGATACGCAGTATTTT
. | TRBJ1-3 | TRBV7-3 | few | CASSLTGGGGNTIYF | TGTGCCAGCAGCTTAACAGGTGGCGGTGGAAACACCATATATTTT
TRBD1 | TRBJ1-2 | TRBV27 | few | CASSKQGTLMTNYGYTF | TGTGCCAGCAGTAAACAGGGGACACTCATGACTAACTATGGCTACACCTTC
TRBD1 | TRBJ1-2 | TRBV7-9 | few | CASSTGQGAYGYTF | TGTGCCAGCAGCACCGGACAGGGGGCGTATGGCTACACCTTC
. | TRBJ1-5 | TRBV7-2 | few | CASSTTVNQPQHF | TGTGCCAGCAGCACCACCGTGAATCAGCCCCAGCATTTT
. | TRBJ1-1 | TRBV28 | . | CASFVGVLGPTHRNTEAFF | TGTGCCAGCTTCGTCGGTGTGCTGGGGCCGACCCATAGGAACACTGAAGCTTTCTTT
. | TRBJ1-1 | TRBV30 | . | CAWKRQVKNTEAFF | TGTGCCTGGAAAAGACAGGTCAAGAACACTGAAGCTTTCTTT
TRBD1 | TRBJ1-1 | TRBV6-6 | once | CASSYPGQMNTEAFF | TGTGCCAGCAGTTACCCGGGACAGATGAACACTGAAGCTTTCTTT
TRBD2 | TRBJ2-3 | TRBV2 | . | CASSWLAGGPTDTQYF | TGTGCCAGCAGTTGGCTAGCGGGAGGGCCTACAGATACGCAGTATTTT
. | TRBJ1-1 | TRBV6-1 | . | CASSEGWEGSTEAFF | TGTGCCAGCAGTGAAGGCTGGGAAGGGAGCACTGAAGCTTTCTTT
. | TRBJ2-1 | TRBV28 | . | CASSRRARGEQFF | TGTGCCAGCAGTCGGAGGGCCCGGGGGGAGCAGTTCTTC
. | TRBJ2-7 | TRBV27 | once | CASEAVASLTNLLYEQYF | TGTGCCAGCGAAGCTGTAGCCTCTCTTACTAACCTGCTGTACGAGCAGTACTTC
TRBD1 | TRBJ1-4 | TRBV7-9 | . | CASSLDPGQGHEKLFF | TGTGCCAGCAGCTTAGACCCGGGACAGGGCCATGAAAAACTGTTTTTT
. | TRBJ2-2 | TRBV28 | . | CASIPVKPTGELFF | TGTGCCAGCATCCCCGTGAAACCCACCGGGGAGCTGTTTTTT
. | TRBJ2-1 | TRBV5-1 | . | CASSSDSTSYNEQFF | TGCGCCAGCAGCTCGGACAGCACCTCCTACAATGAGCAGTTCTTC
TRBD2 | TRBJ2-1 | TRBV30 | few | CAWSVQSGLANEQFF | TGTGCCTGGAGTGTACAATCGGGACTAGCAAATGAGCAGTTCTTC
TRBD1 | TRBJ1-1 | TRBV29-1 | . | CSVPGQGNLWTEAFF | TGCAGCGTTCCCGGACAGGGAAATTTATGGACTGAAGCTTTCTTT
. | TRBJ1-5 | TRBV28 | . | CASSLPYTNQPQHF | TGTGCCAGCAGTTTGCCCTATACCAATCAGCCCCAGCATTTT
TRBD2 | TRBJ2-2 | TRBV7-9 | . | CASSVGTSGSGGELFF | TGTGCCAGCAGCGTCGGGACTAGCGGGAGCGGCGGGGAGCTGTTTTTT
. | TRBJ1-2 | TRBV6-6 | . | CASSPHGEGGGYTF | TGTGCCAGCAGTCCCCACGGTGAGGGCGGGGGCTACACCTTC
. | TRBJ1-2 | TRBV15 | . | CATSRGGNYGYTF | TGTGCCACCAGCAGAGGGGGGAACTATGGCTACACCTTC